This entry is about one T cell receptor beta chain. Its antigen is unknown. CDR1 and CDR2 (germline): SGHTA, FQGNSA. This CDR3 spans 15 amino acids. V was shortened by 5 bases and J by 3 bases, with 14 bases between the two germline ends. The PCR used 60 Vbeta and 13 Jbeta primers. Data came from immunoSEQ multiplex PCR; TCRdb stores just in-frame clones and leaves some out. The table records 100,000 to 120,000 clones, 82% of them present only once. The data were taken from a study of cytomegalovirus exposure and HLA in healthy donors. Notes on the study in general: Immune exposure data for these donors was limited to CMV serostatus. Several of the most significant clusters appeared, in a later analysis, to be linked to common viral pathogens.

The sequencing sample was made of PBMCs. This receptor was obtained from a woman younger than 30 in good health and CMV-seronegative. V is TRBV7-2 and J is TRBJ1-5; a weak D match, TRBD1 (5 bases). CDR3 loop: CASSQQVSNNQPQHF. The CDR3 DNA is TGTGCCAGCAGCCAACAGGTTTCCAACAATCAGCCCCAGCATTTT.